This is a list of T cell receptor beta chains from one sample in a study of CD8+CD57+ T cells in acquired aplastic anemia. From the reads, TCRdb called clonotypes with MiXCR, one entry per CDR3 protein. This repertoire shows about 200,000 distinct CDR3 sequences, approximately 65% found once; its top ten account for around 60%. The sequencing sample was made of sorted CD4+, CD8+, or CD8+CD57+ T cells (not recorded which) from PBMCs. These TCRs come from a human donor with aplastic anemia. The CDR3 runs from the conserved cysteine through the conserved F or W. Each record gives: V gene, D gene, clone size, J gene, CDR3 DNA, CDR3 protein. D genes are given only for firm matches. Not every row has a clone size; where given, it reads once, few, many or a size class.

TRBV7-2	NA	many	TRBJ1-5	TGTGCCAGCAGCCCGACCCCCAATCAGCCCCAGCATTTT	CASSPTPNQPQHF
TRBV29-1	NA	NA	TRBJ2-6	TGCAGCGTTGAGCACAGTACTGGGGCCAACGTCCTGACTTTC	CSVEHSTGANVLTF
TRBV7-9	TRBD1	NA	TRBJ2-3	TGTGCCAGCAGCTTGAGACAGGGCGGTGCAGATACGCAGTATTTT	CASSLRQGGADTQYF
TRBV5-1	TRBD1	NA	TRBJ1-2	TGCGCCAGCAGTTCTGGACAGGATGGCTACACCTTC	CASSSGQDGYTF
TRBV6-1	NA	NA	TRBJ2-7	TGTGCCAGCAGCTTAACCGGCGAGCAGTACTTC	CASSLTGEQYF
TRBV7-3	TRBD2	NA	TRBJ2-3	TGTGCCAGCAGCCCCGTCCCTACTCAGCGGGGTGGTACGGATACGCAGTATTTT	CASSPVPTQRGGTDTQYF
TRBV9	TRBD1	many	TRBJ2-7	TGTGCCAGCAGCGCGACAGGGGGCCGACTCTACGAGCAGTACTTC	CASSATGGRLYEQYF
TRBV15	NA	NA	TRBJ2-7	TGTGCCACCAGCAGAGATATACCAGGCTACGAGCAGTACTTC	CATSRDIPGYEQYF
TRBV2	TRBD1	NA	TRBJ1-4	TGTGCCAGCAGCACAGGCGGGACAGCAGATGAAAAACTGTTTTTT	CASSTGGTADEKLFF
TRBV6-1	NA	NA	TRBJ2-7	TGTGCCATTCAGAAAGGACAGAACTACGAGCAGTACTTC	CAIQKGQNYEQYF
TRBV7-7	TRBD2	NA	TRBJ2-1	TGTGCTAGCAGCTTAGGCGGGAGGGTTAACAATGAGCAGTTCTTC	CASSLGGRVNNEQFF
TRBV18	NA	NA	TRBJ2-7	TGTGCCAGCTCACCATATCTTGCGGAAGTCTCCTACGAGCAGTACTTC	CASSPYLAEVSYEQYF
TRBV25-1	TRBD1	NA	TRBJ2-7	TGTGCCAGCAGTGGAGTCCCGGGACAGGGAGAGAGCGCGGGCGAGCAGTACTTC	CASSGVPGQGESAGEQYF
TRBV7-3	NA	few	TRBJ2-5	TGTGCCAGCAGCGGGACTCCCGGGGAGACCCAGTACTTC	CASSGTPGETQYF
TRBV7-8	TRBD2	many	TRBJ2-7	TGTGCCAGCAGCTTAGGGGTGGGCGGGGGGGCCTTGAGGGAGCAGTACTTC	CASSLGVGGGALREQYF
TRBV20-1	NA	few	TRBJ1-1	TGCAGTGCTAGGGACAACACTGAAGCTTTCTTT	CSARDNTEAFF
TRBV3-1	NA	NA	TRBJ1-2	TGTGCCAGCCGAGGTCTACAGAGAGCTAACTATGGCTACACCTTC	CASRGLQRANYGYTF
TRBV10-2	NA	NA	TRBJ1-2	TGCGCCAGCAGTGAAGGGCCAAGCTTGTATGGCTACACCTTC	CASSEGPSLYGYTF
TRBV24-1	NA	NA	TRBJ2-3	TGTGCCAGCAGTTTTTTTGGTAGCGGTAGCACAGATACGCAGTATTTT	CASSFFGSGSTDTQYF
TRBV6-5	NA	once	TRBJ2-7	TGTGCCAGCAGTTACTCGGACAGTCCCTACGAGCAGTACTTC	CASSYSDSPYEQYF
TRBV9	NA	many	TRBJ2-1	TGTGCCAGCAGGGGGGTTCAGGGGAATGAGCAGTTCTTC	CASRGVQGNEQFF
TRBV24-1	NA	NA	TRBJ2-1	TGTGCCACCAGTCCAGAGGTAGCGGACAATGAGCAGTTCTTC	CATSPEVADNEQFF
TRBV7-9	TRBD1	NA	TRBJ1-5	TGTGCCAGCAGCTTTGGGACAGGGGTAGGGCAGCCCCAGCATTTT	CASSFGTGVGQPQHF
TRBV24-1	TRBD1	NA	TRBJ1-4	TGTGCCACCAGCCCAGGACAGGGCGCAACTAATGAAAAACTGTTTTTT	CATSPGQGATNEKLFF
TRBV12-3/TRBV12-4	NA	few	TRBJ2-7	TGTGCCAGCAGTTTGTCCGAATCCTACGAGCAGTACTTC	CASSLSESYEQYF
TRBV20-1	TRBD2	NA	TRBJ2-7	TGCAGTGCTAACCTGGCGGGAGGGAGCTCCTACGAGCAGTACTTC	CSANLAGGSSYEQYF
TRBV24-1	NA	few	TRBJ2-3	TGTGCCACCAGTGACAGTTCTACAGATACGCAGTATTTT	CATSDSSTDTQYF
TRBV10-3	NA	NA	TRBJ2-1	TGTGCCATCAGTGCCGAGAGCGCCTACGAGCAGCTCTTC	CAISAESAYEQLF
TRBV7-9	TRBD1	NA	TRBJ2-6	TGTGCCAGCAGCTTGGGGACAGGGGGCGGGACTGGGGCCAACGTCCTGACTTTC	CASSLGTGGGTGANVLTF
TRBV19	NA	few	TRBJ1-1	TGTGCCAGTAGTATGTCCCAGGGGAGCACTGAAGCTTTCTTT	CASSMSQGSTEAFF
TRBV5-1	NA	NA	TRBJ2-2	TGCGCCAGCAGCTTGGACAGGGAGGGCGGGGAGCTGTTTTTT	CASSLDREGGELFF
TRBV5-1	TRBD2	once	TRBJ2-7	TGCGCCAGCAGCCTTAGCGGGAGTAGCGACGAGCAGTACTTC	CASSLSGSSDEQYF
TRBV10-3	NA	few	TRBJ2-3	TGTGCCATCAGTGAGTCGAGACCGAGCACAGATACGCAGTATTTT	CAISESRPSTDTQYF
TRBV10-2	TRBD1	few	TRBJ1-1	TGCGCCAGCAGTGAGCCGGGACAGGGTGACACTGAAGCTTTCTTT	CASSEPGQGDTEAFF
TRBV20-1	TRBD1	few	TRBJ1-1	TGCAGTGCTAGGCGGACAGGGGGGAACACTGAAGCTTTCTTT	CSARRTGGNTEAFF